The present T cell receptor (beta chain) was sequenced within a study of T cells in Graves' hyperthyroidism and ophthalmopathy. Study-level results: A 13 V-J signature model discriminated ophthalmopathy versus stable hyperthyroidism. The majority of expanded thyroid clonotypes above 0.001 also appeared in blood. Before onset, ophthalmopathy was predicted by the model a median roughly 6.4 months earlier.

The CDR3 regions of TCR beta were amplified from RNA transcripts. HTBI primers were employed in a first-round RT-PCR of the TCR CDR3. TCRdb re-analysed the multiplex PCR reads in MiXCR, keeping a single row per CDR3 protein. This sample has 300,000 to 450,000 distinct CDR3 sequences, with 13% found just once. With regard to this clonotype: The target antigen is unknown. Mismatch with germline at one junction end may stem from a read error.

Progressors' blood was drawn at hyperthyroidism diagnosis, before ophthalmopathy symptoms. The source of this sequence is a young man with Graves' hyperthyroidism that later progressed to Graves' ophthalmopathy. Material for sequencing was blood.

CDR3 in DNA: TGTGCCAGCAGCTTCGAGGACTACAACACCAGGGAGCTGTTTTTT. This encodes CASSFEDYNTRELFF. The chain joins TRBV7-2 to TRBJ2-2; D is possibly TRBD2 (6 bases). There are 15 residues in the CDR3. Germline V gene sequence: CDR1 SGHTA, CDR2 FQGNSA.